The clone carrying this TCR beta chain was recorded a few times. CDR1 is MNHNY and CDR2 is SVGAGI in the germline V gene (reference sequence). The CDR3 sequence is 13 residues long. Trimming stripped 0 bases from V and 7 bases from J, with 6 bases between. This entry belongs to a study of T cells after yellow fever vaccination. TCRdb re-analysed the 5' RACE reads in MiXCR, keeping a single row per CDR3 protein. The sample includes 300,000 to 450,000 distinct CDR3 sequences, around 8.1% of them seen just once. The genes are TRBV6-6 and TRBJ1-4; D is unresolved. The TCR comes from a man between 18 and 35 years old who received the YFV17D yellow fever vaccine. Source: PBMCs, taken about 41 days after the first yellow fever vaccination. CDR3 nucleotides: TGTGCCAGCAGTTACTCACGCGCTGAAAAACTGTTTTTT. As protein: CASSYSRAEKLFF.